The rows below give T cell receptor beta chains drawn from one sample of a study of T cell responses to AZD1222 COVID-19 vaccine. Measured with immunoSEQ multiplex PCR; TCRdb has only the in-frame clones, and not every one. The sample has 200,000 to 250,000 clones; roughly 91% are singletons. The input for sequencing was peripheral blood, taken on day 0 of MenACWY control vaccination. These receptors all come from an adult in good health. The CDR3 runs from the conserved cysteine through the conserved F or W. The order of the fields is V gene, CDR3 length, CDR3 protein.

TRBV5-4	14	CASSLVGTTNEQFF
TRBV5-5	13	CASSRHLYNEQFF
TRBV6-2/TRBV6-3	12	CASSYLGTEAFF
TRBV20-1	15	CSASFRDAPYQPQHF
TRBV9	16	CASSVIGDRGSNGYTF
TRBV4-1	15	CASSHDRASYNEQFF
TRBV3-1/TRBV3-2	14	CASSPGVAGYGYTF
TRBV12-5	13	CASALNERYEQYF
TRBV6-1	16	CASSEGLLQGRNEQYF
TRBV28	12	CASRGGRYEQYF
TRBV6-5	14	CASNLDRGTEKLFF